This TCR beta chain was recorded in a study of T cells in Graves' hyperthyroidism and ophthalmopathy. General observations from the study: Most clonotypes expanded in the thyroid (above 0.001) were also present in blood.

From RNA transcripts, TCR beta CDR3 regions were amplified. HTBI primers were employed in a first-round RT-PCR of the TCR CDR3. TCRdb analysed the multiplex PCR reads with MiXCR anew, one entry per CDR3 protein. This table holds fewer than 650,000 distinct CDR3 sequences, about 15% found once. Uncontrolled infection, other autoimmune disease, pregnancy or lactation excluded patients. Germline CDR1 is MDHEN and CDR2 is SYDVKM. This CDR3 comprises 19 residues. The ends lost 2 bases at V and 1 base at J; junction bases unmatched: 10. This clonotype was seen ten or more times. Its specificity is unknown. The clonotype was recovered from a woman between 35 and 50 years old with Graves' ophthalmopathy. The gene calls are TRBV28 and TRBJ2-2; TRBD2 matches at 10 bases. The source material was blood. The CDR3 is CASSLNLAGDQMNTGELFF. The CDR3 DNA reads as TGTGCCAGCAGTTTAAACCTAGCGGGAGACCAAATGAACACCGGGGAGCTGTTTTTT.